The 3 T cell receptor beta chains given below trace back to one sample, sequenced in a study of T cell responses to AZD1222 COVID-19 vaccine. Sequencing used immunoSEQ multiplex PCR; TCRdb keeps in-frame clones, though not all of them. The data hold 120,000 or so clones, with over 85% observed a single time. This sample comprised peripheral blood, obtained on day 0 of AZD1222 vaccination. Every receptor here comes from an adult in good health.

V usage is TRBV29-1 and J usage is TRBJ1-2; the match to TRBD1 covers 7 bases. The CDR3 extends over 14 amino acids. Germline V gives CDR1 SQVTM, CDR2 ANQGSEA. Losses at the gene ends were 4 bases for V and 4 bases for J; bases not matched to a gene: 9. The CDR3 region is CSVAHDRDPYGYTF. The CDR3 coding sequence is TGCAGCGTTGCGCACGACAGGGACCCCTATGGCTACACCTTC.

The rearrangement links TRBV9 to TRBJ2-7, with D perhaps matching TRBD1 or TRBD2 (5 bases each). Germline values: CDR1 SGDLS, CDR2 YYNGEE. CDR3 length: 16 amino acids. The V end was cut by 0 bases, the J end by 0 bases, with 13 bases between. In DNA, the CDR3 is TGTGCCAGCAGCGTAGCCCCGGGGACGTTCTCCTACGAGCAGTACTTC. Amino acid sequence: CASSVAPGTFSYEQYF.

The chain recombines TRBV5-1 with TRBJ1-4; 7 nucleotides line up with TRBD1. With V trimmed by 0 bases and J by 7 bases, 6 bases remained unmatched. This CDR3 has 15 amino acids. In germline, CDR1 is SGHRS, CDR2 YFSETQ. As DNA, the CDR3 is TGCGCCAGCAGCTTGGAGGGTGGGACAGCTGAAAAACTGTTTTTT. It yields the protein CASSLEGGTAEKLFF.